This TCR beta chain came from a study of shared clonotypes between healthy human individuals. Study summary: Every donor yielded three CD4 naive, three CD4 memory, two CD8 naive and one CD8 memory plate.

Execution of the assay was at deep level. Clones were read by immunoSEQ multiplex PCR, and TCRdb kept only the in-frame ones, dropping some. In the table there are more than 2,000,000 clones, 85% to 95% of which are singletons. CD4+ cells were split into CD45RA+ naive and CD45RA-negative memory subsets. The receptor was isolated from a man younger than 35 in good health. Some clones in this sample may be carry-over from other donors' samples. The sequenced sample consisted of naive CD4+ T cells from PBMCs. Subset meaning: CD45RA+ positively selected.

Here the CDR3 DNA reads TGTGCCAGCAGTTCCAGGGGACCCCTCCACTTT. Translation gives CASSSRGPLHF. J is TRBJ1-6 and V is TRBV6-5, with D possibly being TRBD1 (6 bases). V gave up 4 bases and J gave up 12 bases, with 7 bases separating them. CDR3 length: 11 residues. Germline loops: CDR1 MNHEY, CDR2 SVGAGI.